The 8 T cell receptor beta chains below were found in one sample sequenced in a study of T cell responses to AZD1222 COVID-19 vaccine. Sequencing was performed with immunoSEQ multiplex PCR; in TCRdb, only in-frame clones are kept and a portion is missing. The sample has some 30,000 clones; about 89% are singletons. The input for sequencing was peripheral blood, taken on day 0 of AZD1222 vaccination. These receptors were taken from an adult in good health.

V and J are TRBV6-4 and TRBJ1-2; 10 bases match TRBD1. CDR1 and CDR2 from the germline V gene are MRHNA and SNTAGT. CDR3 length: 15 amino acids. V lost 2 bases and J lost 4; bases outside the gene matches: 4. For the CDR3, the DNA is TGTGCCAGCAGTGACCGGACAGGGGGTCTCTATGGCTACACCTTC. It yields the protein CASSDRTGGLYGYTF.

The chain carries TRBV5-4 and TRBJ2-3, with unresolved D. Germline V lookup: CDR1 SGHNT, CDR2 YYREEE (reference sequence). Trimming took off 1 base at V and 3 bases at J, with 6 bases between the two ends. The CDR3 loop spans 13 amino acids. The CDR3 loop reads CASSLTQTDTQYF. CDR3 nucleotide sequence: TGTGCCAGCAGCTTGACACAAACAGATACGCAGTATTTT.

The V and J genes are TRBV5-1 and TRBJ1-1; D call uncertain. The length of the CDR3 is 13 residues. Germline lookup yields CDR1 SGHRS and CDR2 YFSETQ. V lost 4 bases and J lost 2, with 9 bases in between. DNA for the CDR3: TGCGCCAGCAGCCTCTTACTTAACACTGAAGCTTTCTTT. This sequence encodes CASSLLLNTEAFF.

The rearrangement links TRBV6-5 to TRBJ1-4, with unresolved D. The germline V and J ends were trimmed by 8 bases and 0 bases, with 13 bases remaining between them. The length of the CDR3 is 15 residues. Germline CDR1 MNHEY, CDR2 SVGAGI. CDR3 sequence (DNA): TGTGCCAGCGTGGAACCAGCCCCAACTAATGAAAAACTGTTTTTT. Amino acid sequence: CASVEPAPTNEKLFF.

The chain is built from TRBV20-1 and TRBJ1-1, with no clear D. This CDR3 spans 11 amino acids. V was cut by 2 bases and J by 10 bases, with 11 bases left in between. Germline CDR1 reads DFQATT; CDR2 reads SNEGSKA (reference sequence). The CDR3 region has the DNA TGCAGTGCTAGAATCGGCGGGCGAGCTTTCTTT. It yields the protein CSARIGGRAFF.

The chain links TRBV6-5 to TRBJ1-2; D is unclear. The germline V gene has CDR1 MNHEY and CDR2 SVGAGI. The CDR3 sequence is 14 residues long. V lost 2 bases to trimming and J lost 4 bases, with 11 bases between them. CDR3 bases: TGTGCCAGCAGTTACAGGACTGGGATCTATGGCTACACCTTC. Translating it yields CASSYRTGIYGYTF.

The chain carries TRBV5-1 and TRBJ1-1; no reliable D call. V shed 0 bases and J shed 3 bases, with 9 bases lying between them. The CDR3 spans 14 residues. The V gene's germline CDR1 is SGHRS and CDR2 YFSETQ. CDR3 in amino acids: CASSLVGSYTEAFF. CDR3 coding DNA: TGCGCCAGCAGCTTGGTCGGCAGCTACACTGAAGCTTTCTTT.

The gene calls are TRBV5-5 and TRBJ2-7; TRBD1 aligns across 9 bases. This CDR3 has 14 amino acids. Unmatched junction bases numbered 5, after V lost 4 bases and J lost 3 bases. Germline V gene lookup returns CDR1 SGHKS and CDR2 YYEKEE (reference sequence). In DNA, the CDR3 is TGTGCCAGCAGCACCGGGACAGGGCTCTACGAGCAGTACTTC. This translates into CASSTGTGLYEQYF.